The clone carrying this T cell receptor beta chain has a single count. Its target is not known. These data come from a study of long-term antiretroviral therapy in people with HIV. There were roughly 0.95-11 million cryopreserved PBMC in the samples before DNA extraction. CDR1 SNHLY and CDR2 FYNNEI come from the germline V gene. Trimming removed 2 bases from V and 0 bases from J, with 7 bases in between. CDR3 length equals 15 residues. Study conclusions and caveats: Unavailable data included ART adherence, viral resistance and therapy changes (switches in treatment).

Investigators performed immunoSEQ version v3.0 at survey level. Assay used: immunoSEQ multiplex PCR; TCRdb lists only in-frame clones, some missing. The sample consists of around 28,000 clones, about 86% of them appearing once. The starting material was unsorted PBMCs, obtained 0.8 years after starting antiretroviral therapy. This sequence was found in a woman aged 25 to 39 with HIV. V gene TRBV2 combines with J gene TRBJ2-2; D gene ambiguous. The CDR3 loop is CASSERQANTGELFF. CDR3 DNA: TGTGCCAGCAGTGAACGGCAGGCGAACACCGGGGAGCTGTTTTTT.